This T cell receptor (beta chain) was profiled in a study of blood T cell repertoires in COVID-19. Whole-study context: In each case, the material was cDNA or gDNA derived from T cells, B-cell-depleted T cells, or PBMCs.

As processed by the authors: From reference gene primer amplification, estimates of nucleated cell counts were derived. Sequencing used immunoSEQ multiplex PCR; TCRdb keeps in-frame clones, though not all of them. V and J calls and clone size come straight from that table; D and trimming were deduced from the DNA. The data show under 200,000 clones, roughly nine tenths seen once. The CDR3 covers 17 residues. V shed 5 bases and J shed 7 bases, with 24 bases lying between them. Germline CDR1 and CDR2: MDHEN and SYDVKM. The sequence was collected from a man aged 50-60 years with acute or convalescent COVID-19. Sequencing used peripheral blood. V gene TRBV28 combines with J gene TRBJ2-1; weak D call: TRBD1 (6 bases). The CDR3 DNA sequence: TGTGCCAGCAGTCCGATGAGACAGGTCCGTTCTATTAATGAGCAGTTCTTC. Encoded protein: CASSPMRQVRSINEQFF.